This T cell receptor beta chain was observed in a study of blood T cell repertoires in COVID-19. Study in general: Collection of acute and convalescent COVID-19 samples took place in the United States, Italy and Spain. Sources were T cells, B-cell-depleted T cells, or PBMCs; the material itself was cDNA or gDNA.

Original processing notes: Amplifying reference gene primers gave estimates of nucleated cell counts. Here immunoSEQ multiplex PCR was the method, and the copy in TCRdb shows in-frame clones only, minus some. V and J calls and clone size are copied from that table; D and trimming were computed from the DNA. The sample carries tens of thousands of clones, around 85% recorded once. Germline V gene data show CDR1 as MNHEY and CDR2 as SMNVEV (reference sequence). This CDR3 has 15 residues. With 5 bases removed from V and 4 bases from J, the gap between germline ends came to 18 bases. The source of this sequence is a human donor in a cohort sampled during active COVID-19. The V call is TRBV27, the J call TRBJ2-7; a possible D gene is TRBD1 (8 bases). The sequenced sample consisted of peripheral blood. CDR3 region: CASSPQGEGRYEQYF. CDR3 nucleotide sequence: TGTGCCAGCAGTCCACAGGGGGAGGGTAGGTACGAGCAGTACTTC.